The rows below give T cell receptor beta chains drawn from one sample of a study of blood T cell repertoires in COVID-19. TCRdb keeps only in-frame clones here, not all; method: immunoSEQ multiplex PCR. The sample yields 70,000 to 90,000 clones, 75% to 85% seen once. The sample consisted of peripheral blood. These receptors originate from a man in his fifties or sixties with COVID-19, enrolled during active disease. The CDR3 runs from the conserved cysteine through the conserved F or W. The D gene is left open where the match is weak. Expanded clones get a size class; other rows say once, few or many, or leave the size out.

-	-	TRBV19	TRBJ1-5	TGTGCCACCAGGGTTTGGCAGGGGAACCCCTTCAATCAGCCCCAGCATTTT	CATRVWQGNPFNQPQHF
-	TRBD1	TRBV19	TRBJ1-1	TGTGCCAGTAGTATCCGAGACAGGGGATTTACTGAAGCTTTCTTT	CASSIRDRGFTEAFF
-	-	TRBV6-2/TRBV6-3	TRBJ2-7	TGTGCCAGCAGTTACGGGGACTCCCTACTCAACGAGCAGTACTTC	CASSYGDSLLNEQYF
-	TRBD1	TRBV30	TRBJ1-2	TGTGCCTCATCCGGGACAGGCATATATGGCTACACCTTC	CASSGTGIYGYTF
-	TRBD2	TRBV18	TRBJ2-1	TGTGCCAGCTCACCACGTAGCGGGAGTGGGAATGAGCAGTTCTTC	CASSPRSGSGNEQFF
-	-	TRBV6-5	TRBJ1-5	TGTGCCAGCAATGCGCGCAATCAGCCCCAGCATTTT	CASNARNQPQHF
-	-	TRBV10-3	TRBJ2-3	TGTGCCATCAGTGAGGCGACAGGCCAAGCTAGCACAGATACGCAGTATTTT	CAISEATGQASTDTQYF
many	-	TRBV14	TRBJ1-2	TGTGCCAGCAGCCAAGGGACAGAGAGGACTGGCTACACCTTC	CASSQGTERTGYTF
once	-	TRBV6-5	TRBJ2-5	TGTGCCAGCACCCCGGGGTTAGGGGAGACCCAGTACTTC	CASTPGLGETQYF
-	-	TRBV4-3	TRBJ1-1	TGCGCCAGCAGCCAAGAAGTCGGGACACGCACTGAAGCTTTCTTT	CASSQEVGTRTEAFF
-	-	TRBV28	TRBJ1-2	TGTGCCAGCAGTTCCCCCGGAAGGCGGGGTCGTATGGGCTACACCTTC	CASSSPGRRGRMGYTF
many	TRBD1	TRBV4-1	TRBJ1-6	TGCGCCAGCAGCCAAGACGACAGGGTTAATTCACCCCTCCACTTT	CASSQDDRVNSPLHF
-	TRBD2	TRBV9	TRBJ2-5	TGTGCCAGCAGCGCGCGGGGACTAGCCCAAGAGACCCAGTACTTC	CASSARGLAQETQYF
-	TRBD1	TRBV7-9	TRBJ2-7	TGTGCCAGCAGTGACTCCGGGACAGGGGAGCAGTACTTC	CASSDSGTGEQYF
-	TRBD1	TRBV5-1	TRBJ1-6	TGCGCCAGCAGAACACAGGGGCCGGGTAATTCACCCCTCCACTTT	CASRTQGPGNSPLHF
-	TRBD1	TRBV7-9	TRBJ2-4	TGTGCCAGCAGCTCCGATCCAGGGGGCCGGGGGGCCAAAAACATTCAGTACTTC	CASSSDPGGRGAKNIQYF
-	-	TRBV5-5	TRBJ1-2	TGTGCCAGCAGCTTGGAATTCGGCGGATATGGCTACACCTTC	CASSLEFGGYGYTF
-	TRBD1	TRBV12-5	TRBJ2-2	TGTGCTAGTGGTCCCCAGTCACCGCAGGGGGTGACGAACACCGGGGAGCTGTTTTTT	CASGPQSPQGVTNTGELFF
-	TRBD1	TRBV19	TRBJ1-5	TGTGCCAGTCTGGAAGAGGGGGCGAACAATCAGCCCCAGCATTTT	CASLEEGANNQPQHF
-	TRBD1	TRBV28	TRBJ1-2	TGTGCCAGCAGTCAGGGACAGGGGCGGGCGCACACCTTC	CASSQGQGRAHTF
-	-	TRBV19	TRBJ1-2	TGTGCCAGTAGTATAGGGGACATGCGTGGCTACACCTTC	CASSIGDMRGYTF
medium-sized	-	TRBV4-3	TRBJ1-5	TGCGCCAGCAGCTCGGTACGAGGAAGCAATCAGCCCCAGCATTTT	CASSSVRGSNQPQHF
-	TRBD2	TRBV5-1	TRBJ2-5	TGCGCCAGCAGCTTAGGGACTAGCTTTAGTCCGGAGACCCAGTACTTC	CASSLGTSFSPETQYF
-	-	TRBV18	TRBJ1-5	TGTGCCAGCTCACCGACTGGAGGGAGAGGAGGCAATCAGCCCCAGCATTTT	CASSPTGGRGGNQPQHF
-	TRBD2	TRBV18	TRBJ2-1	TGTGCCAGCTCACTCCGACTAGCGGGAGTAGATGAGCAGTTCTTC	CASSLRLAGVDEQFF
-	TRBD1	TRBV6-5	TRBJ1-2	TGTGCCAGCAGTCCTCAGGGGGACAGATGGGGCTACACCTTC	CASSPQGDRWGYTF
-	-	TRBV19	TRBJ2-2	TGTGCCAGTAACAGATACACCGGGGAGCTGTTTTTT	CASNRYTGELFF
-	TRBD1	TRBV3-1/TRBV3-2	TRBJ1-4	TGTGCCAGCAGCCCCTGGACAGGGGCGGATGAAAAACTGTTTTTT	CASSPWTGADEKLFF
-	TRBD1	TRBV27	TRBJ1-4	TGTGCCAGCACACGGACAGGCCTAAAGGAAAAACTGTTTTTT	CASTRTGLKEKLFF
-	-	TRBV18	TRBJ2-1	TGTGCCAGCTCACCCTCGGACAATGAGCAGTTCTTC	CASSPSDNEQFF
-	-	TRBV19	TRBJ1-1	TGTGCCAGTAGTCTTCCGGGGACTGAAGCTTTCTTT	CASSLPGTEAFF
-	-	TRBV11-1	TRBJ1-3	TGTGCCAGCAGCAACACCCGGACAGCAGGCCAATACACCATATATTTT	CASSNTRTAGQYTIYF
once	-	TRBV4-2	TRBJ1-1	TGTGCCAGCAGCCTGGCGACAGGCCGAGCTCACACTGAAGCTTTCTTT	CASSLATGRAHTEAFF
-	-	TRBV6-5	TRBJ1-1	TGTGCCAGCAGTCCCGGAGACGTATCAGGGGCTTTCTTT	CASSPGDVSGAFF
-	-	TRBV5-1	TRBJ2-2	TGCGCCAGCATGACACGGATGAACACCGGGGAGCTGTTTTTT	CASMTRMNTGELFF
-	TRBD1	TRBV18	TRBJ1-2	TGTGCCAGCTCTAGACCCGGGACAGGGGACGTCTATGGCTACACCTTC	CASSRPGTGDVYGYTF
-	-	TRBV5-6	TRBJ1-2	TGTGCCAGCAGCCGCGTAGGGCCCCCGGAGGGCTATGGCTACACCTTC	CASSRVGPPEGYGYTF
once	-	TRBV5-6	TRBJ1-5	TGTGCCAGCAGCTTAGGGGGGGGACCCTATAGCAATCAGCCCCAGCATTTT	CASSLGGGPYSNQPQHF
few	TRBD2	TRBV3-1/TRBV3-2	TRBJ2-1	TGTGCCAGCAGCCGTAGCGGGGGCAATGGTGAGCAGTTCTTC	CASSRSGGNGEQFF
-	-	TRBV18	TRBJ1-2	TGTGCCAGCTCACCGCCCTCGACAGGAAACTATGGCTACACCTTC	CASSPPSTGNYGYTF
-	-	TRBV7-8	TRBJ2-1	TGTGCCAGCAGCTTATTCGCACAAGTCAATGAGCAGTTCTTC	CASSLFAQVNEQFF
-	-	TRBV2	TRBJ2-7	TGTGCCAGCAGTGACCGACTACTAGCCTCCTACGAGCAGTACTTC	CASSDRLLASYEQYF
-	-	TRBV6-2/TRBV6-3	TRBJ2-1	TGTGCCAGCAGTTACTCTCTCGGGACAGAGCAGTTCTTC	CASSYSLGTEQFF
once	TRBD2	TRBV19	TRBJ2-4	TGTGCCAGTAGTACGACCGTAGCGGGGTTAGCCAAAAACATTCAGTACTTC	CASSTTVAGLAKNIQYF
-	TRBD1	TRBV2	TRBJ1-1	TGTGCCAGCAGCCGAGAGGGGGCGAACACTGAAGCTTTCTTT	CASSREGANTEAFF
once	TRBD2	TRBV6-1	TRBJ2-3	TGTGCCAGCAGTGATGCTAGCGGTAGCACAGATACGCAGTATTTT	CASSDASGSTDTQYF
-	-	TRBV5-6	TRBJ2-2	TGTGCCAGCAGCTTGGGATCGGCGAACACCGGGGAGCTGTTTTTT	CASSLGSANTGELFF
-	-	TRBV30	TRBJ1-5	TGTGCCTGGAAGGGTCGCGGGCAGCCCCAGCATTTT	CAWKGRGQPQHF